This T cell receptor (beta chain) was observed in a study of CD8 T cells in Susac syndrome. J lost 4 bases, V lost 7 bases, and 7 bases had no gene match. This CDR3 is built from 12 residues. Germline V gives CDR1 SQVTM, CDR2 ANQGSEA. RNA totalling roughly 0.45 to 1 ug underwent reverse transcription with random hexamers. TCRdb reanalysed the immunoSEQ multiplex PCR reads using MiXCR and keeps one entry per CDR3 protein. This sample yields 56,000 or so distinct CDR3 sequences, of which about 95% are seen a single time; 0.75% belongs to the top ten. This TCR was recovered from a human donor with Susac syndrome. Material for sequencing was CD8+ T cells from PBMCs. The chain couples TRBV29-1 to TRBJ2-7; 7 bases map to TRBD1. CDR3: CSGIQQGYEQYF. CDR3 nucleotide sequence: TGCAGCGGGATCCAACAGGGGTACGAGCAGTACTTC.